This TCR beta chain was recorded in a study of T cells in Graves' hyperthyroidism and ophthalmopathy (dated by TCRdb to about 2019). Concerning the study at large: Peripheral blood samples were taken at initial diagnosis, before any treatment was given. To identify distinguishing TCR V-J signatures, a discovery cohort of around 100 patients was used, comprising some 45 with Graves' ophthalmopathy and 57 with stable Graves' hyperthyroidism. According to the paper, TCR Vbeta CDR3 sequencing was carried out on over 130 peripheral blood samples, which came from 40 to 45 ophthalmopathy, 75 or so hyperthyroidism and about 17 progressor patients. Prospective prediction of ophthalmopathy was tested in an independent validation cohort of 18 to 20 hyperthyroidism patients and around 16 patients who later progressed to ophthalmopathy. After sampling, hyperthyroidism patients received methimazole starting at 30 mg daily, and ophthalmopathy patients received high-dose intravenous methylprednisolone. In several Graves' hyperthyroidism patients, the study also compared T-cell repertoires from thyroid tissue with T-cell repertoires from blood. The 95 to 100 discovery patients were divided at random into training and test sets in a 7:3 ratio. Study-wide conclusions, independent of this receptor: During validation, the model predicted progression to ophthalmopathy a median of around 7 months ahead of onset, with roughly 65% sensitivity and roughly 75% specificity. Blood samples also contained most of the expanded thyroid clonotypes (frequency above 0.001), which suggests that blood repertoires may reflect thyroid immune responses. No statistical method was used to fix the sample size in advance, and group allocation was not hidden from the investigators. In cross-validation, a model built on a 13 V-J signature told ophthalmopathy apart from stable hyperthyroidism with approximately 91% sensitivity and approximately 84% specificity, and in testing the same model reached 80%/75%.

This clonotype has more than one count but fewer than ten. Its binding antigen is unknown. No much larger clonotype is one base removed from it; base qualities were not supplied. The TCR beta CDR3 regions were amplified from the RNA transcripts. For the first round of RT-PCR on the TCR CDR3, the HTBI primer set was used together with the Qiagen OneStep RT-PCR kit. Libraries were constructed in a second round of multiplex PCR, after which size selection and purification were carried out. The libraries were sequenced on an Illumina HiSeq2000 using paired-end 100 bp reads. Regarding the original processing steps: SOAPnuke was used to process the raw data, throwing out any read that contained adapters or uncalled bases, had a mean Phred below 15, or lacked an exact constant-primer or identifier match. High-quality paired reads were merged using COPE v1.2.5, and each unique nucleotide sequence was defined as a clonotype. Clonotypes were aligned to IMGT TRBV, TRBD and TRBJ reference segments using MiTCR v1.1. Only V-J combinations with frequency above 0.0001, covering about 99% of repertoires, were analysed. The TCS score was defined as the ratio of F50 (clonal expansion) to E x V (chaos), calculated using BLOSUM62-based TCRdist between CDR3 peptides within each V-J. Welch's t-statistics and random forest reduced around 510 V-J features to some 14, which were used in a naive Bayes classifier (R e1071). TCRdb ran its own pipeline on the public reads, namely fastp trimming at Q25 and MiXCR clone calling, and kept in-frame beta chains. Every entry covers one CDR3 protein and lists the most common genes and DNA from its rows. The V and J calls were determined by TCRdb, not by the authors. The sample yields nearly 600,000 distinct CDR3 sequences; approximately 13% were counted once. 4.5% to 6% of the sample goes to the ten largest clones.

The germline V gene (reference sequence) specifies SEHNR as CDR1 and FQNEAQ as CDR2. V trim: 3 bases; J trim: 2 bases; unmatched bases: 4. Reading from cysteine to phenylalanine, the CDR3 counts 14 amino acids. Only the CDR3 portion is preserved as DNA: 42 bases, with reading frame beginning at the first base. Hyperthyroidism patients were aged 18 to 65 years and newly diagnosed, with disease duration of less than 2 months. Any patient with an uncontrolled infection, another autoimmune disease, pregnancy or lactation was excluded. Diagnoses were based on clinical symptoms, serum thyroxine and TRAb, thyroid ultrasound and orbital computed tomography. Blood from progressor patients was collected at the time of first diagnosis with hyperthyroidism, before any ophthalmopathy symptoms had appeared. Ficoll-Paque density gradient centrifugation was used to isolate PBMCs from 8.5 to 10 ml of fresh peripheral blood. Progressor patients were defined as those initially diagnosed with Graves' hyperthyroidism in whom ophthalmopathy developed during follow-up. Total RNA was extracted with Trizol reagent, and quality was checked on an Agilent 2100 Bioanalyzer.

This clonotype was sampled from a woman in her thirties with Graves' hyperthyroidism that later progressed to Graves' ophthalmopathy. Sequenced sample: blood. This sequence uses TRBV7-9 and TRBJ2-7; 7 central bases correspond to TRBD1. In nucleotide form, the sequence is TGTGCCAGCAGCTTCGCGGACAGGCCCTACGAGCAGTACTTC. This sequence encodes CASSFADRPYEQYF.